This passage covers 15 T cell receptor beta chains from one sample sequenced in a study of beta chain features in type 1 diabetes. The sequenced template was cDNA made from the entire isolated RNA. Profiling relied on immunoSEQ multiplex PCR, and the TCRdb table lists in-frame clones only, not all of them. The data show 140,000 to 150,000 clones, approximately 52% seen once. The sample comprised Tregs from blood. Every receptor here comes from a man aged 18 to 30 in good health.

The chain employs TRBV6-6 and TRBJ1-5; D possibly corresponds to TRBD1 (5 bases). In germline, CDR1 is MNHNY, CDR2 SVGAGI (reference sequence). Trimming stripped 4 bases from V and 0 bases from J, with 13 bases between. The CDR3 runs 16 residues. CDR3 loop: CASSFRAVYSNQPQHF. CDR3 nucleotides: TGTGCCAGCAGTTTCAGGGCGGTTTATAGCAATCAGCCCCAGCATTTT.

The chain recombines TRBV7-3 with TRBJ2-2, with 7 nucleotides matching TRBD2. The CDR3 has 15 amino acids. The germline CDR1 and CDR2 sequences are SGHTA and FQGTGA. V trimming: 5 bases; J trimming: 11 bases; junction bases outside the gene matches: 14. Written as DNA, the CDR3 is TGTGCCAGCAGCCTTACGGGGACTACTATGGGCGAGCTGTTTTTT. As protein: CASSLTGTTMGELFF.

As DNA, the CDR3 is TGTGCCAGCAGTCCCTGGGACAGGGGCATGAAGAGAAGCAATCAGCCCCAGCATTTT. Its translation: CASSPWDRGMKRSNQPQHF. This chain joins TRBV28 and TRBJ1-5; 10 bases are shared with TRBD1. J was trimmed by 1 base and V by 5 bases; bases with no gene match: 14. Germline CDR1 and CDR2: MDHEN and SYDVKM. The CDR3 spans 19 residues.

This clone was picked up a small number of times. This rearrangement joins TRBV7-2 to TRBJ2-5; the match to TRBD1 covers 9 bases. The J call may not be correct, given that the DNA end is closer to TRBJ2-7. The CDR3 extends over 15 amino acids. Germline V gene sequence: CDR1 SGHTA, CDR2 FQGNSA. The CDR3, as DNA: TGTGCCAGCAGCCCGACAGGGGGAAGCGCCTACGAGCAGTACTTC. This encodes CASSPTGGSAYEQYF.

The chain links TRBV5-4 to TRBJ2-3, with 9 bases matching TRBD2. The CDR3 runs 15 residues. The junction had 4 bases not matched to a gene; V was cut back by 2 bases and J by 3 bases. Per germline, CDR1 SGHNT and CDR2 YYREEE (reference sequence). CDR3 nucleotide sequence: TGTGCCAGCAGCTTTAGCGGGAGATGGACAGATACGCAGTATTTT. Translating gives CASSFSGRWTDTQYF.

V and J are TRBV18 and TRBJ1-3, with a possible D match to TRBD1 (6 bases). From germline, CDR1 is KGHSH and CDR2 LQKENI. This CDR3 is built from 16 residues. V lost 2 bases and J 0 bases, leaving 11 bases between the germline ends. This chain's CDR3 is CASSPSGQLSGNTIYF. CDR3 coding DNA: TGTGCCAGCTCACCAAGCGGACAGCTCTCTGGAAACACCATATATTTT.

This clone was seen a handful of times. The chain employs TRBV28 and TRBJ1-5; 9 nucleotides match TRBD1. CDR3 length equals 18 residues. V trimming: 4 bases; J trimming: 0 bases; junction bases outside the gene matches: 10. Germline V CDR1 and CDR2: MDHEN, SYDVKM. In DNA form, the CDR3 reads TGTGCCAGCAGTTCTTTCGAACAGGGGGCCTCTAGCAATCAGCCCCAGCATTTT. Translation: CASSSFEQGASSNQPQHF.

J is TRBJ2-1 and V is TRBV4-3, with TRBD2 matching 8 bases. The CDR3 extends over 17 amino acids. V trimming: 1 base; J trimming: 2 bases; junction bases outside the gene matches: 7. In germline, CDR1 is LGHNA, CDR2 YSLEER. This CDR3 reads CASSQGLAGGAYNEQFF. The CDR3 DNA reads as TGCGCCAGCAGCCAAGGGTTGGCGGGGGGAGCCTACAATGAGCAGTTCTTC.

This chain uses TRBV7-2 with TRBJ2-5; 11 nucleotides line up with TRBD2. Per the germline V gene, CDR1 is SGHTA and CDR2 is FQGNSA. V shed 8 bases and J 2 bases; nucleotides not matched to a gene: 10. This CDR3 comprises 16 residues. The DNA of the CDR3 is TGTGCCAGCTCGAGAGGGACTAGCGGAATTCAAGAGACCCAGTACTTC. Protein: CASSRGTSGIQETQYF.

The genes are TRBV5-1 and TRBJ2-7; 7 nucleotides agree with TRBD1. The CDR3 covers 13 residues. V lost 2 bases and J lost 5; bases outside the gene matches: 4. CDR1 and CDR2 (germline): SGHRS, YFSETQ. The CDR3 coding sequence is TGCGCCAGCAGCTTAGGCAGGGGGAACGAGCAGTACTTC. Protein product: CASSLGRGNEQYF.

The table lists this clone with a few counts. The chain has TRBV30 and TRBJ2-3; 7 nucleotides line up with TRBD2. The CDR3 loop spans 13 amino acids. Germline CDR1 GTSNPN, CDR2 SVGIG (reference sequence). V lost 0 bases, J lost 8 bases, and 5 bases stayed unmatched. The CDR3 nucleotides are TGTGCCTGGAGTGTTGGGGGGGTTACTACGCAGTATTTT. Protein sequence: CAWSVGGVTTQYF.

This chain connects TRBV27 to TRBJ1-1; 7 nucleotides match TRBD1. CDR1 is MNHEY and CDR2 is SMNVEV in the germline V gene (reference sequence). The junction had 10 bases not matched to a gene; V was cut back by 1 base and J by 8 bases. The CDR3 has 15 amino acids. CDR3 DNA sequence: TGTGCCAGCAGTTTATTCTGGTCTGTGACAGGGGAAGCTTTCTTT. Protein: CASSLFWSVTGEAFF.

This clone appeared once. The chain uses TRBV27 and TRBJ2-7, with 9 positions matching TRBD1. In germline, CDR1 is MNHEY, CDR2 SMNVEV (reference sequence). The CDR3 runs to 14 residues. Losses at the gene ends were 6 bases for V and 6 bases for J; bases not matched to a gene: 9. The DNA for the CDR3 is TGTGCCAGCAGCTCTCCGGGACAGGGCCTCGAGCAGTACTTC. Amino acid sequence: CASSSPGQGLEQYF.

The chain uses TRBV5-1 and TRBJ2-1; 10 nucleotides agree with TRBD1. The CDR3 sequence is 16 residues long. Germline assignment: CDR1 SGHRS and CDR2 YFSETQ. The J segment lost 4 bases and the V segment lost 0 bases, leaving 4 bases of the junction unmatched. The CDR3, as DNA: TGCGCCAGCAGCTTGGTGACAGGGGGCCCGTACAATGAGCAGTTCTTC. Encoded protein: CASSLVTGGPYNEQFF. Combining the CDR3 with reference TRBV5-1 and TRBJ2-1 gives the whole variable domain KAGVTQTPRYLIKTRGQQVTLSCSPISGHRSVSWYQQTPGQGLQFLFEYFSETQRNKGNFPGRFSGRQFSNSRSEMNVSTLELGDSALYLCASSLVTGGPYNEQFFGPGTRLTVL.

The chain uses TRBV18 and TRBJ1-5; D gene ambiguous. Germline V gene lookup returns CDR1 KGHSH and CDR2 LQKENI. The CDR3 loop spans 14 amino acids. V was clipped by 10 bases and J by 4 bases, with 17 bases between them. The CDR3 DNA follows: TGTGCCACCGCTAGGGAGGTCTCTAATCAGCCCCAGCATTTT. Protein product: CATAREVSNQPQHF.